These 23 T cell receptor beta chains were sequenced from one sample in a study of shared clonotypes between healthy human individuals. Some clones are missing from TCRdb's copy, which holds only in-frame ones; the method was immunoSEQ multiplex PCR. The top ten hold less than 2% of the sample, which has some 2.1 million clones, around 93% seen once. Naive CD8 cells comprised CD45RO-negative, CCR7-positively selected cells, excluding terminally differentiated effector memory CD45RA+ cells. Sequencing input: naive CD8+ T cells from PBMCs. These TCRs come from a man aged 18 to 30 in good health. Some clones in this sample may be carry-over from other donors' samples.

For the CDR3, the DNA is TGTGCCAGCGGGGGGCAGGGGCCCAATCAGCCCCAGCATTTT. Translating it yields CASGGQGPNQPQHF. The J gene is TRBJ1-5, the V gene TRBV27; the D gene is possibly TRBD1 (6 bases). Germline CDR1 and CDR2: MNHEY and SMNVEV (reference sequence). V lost 8 bases, J lost 3 bases, and 14 bases lay in between. The CDR3 runs to 14 residues.

The chain recombines TRBV7-3 with TRBJ2-1; weak D call: TRBD2 (7 bases). CDR1 and CDR2 (germline): SGHTA, FQGTGA. The CDR3 runs to 16 residues. V gave up 4 bases and J gave up 0 bases, with 13 bases separating them. The CDR3 region has the DNA TGTGCCAGCAGCTCCCTCGGGGGGCTCTCCTACAATGAGCAGTTCTTC. Its protein is CASSSLGGLSYNEQFF.

The rearrangement joins TRBV19 to TRBJ1-1, with TRBD1 matching 7 bases. CDR3 length: 15 amino acids. Germline V gene data show CDR1 as LNHDA and CDR2 as SQIVND (reference sequence). With V trimmed by 7 bases and J by 5 bases, 13 bases remained unmatched. CDR3 amino acids: CASMPRDREYTEAFF. As DNA, the CDR3 is TGTGCCAGTATGCCCCGGGACAGAGAGTATACTGAAGCTTTCTTT.

Regarding this clone: Other DNA sequences from this sample encode an identical CDR3 as well. This sequence joins TRBV4-3 and TRBJ2-1; 13 positions match TRBD2. The CDR3 sequence is 15 residues long. CDR1 and CDR2 from the germline V gene are LGHNA and YSLEER. The J segment lost 7 bases and the V segment lost 4 bases, leaving 4 bases of the junction unmatched. The DNA for the CDR3 is TGCGCCAGCAGCCCCGGACTAGCGGGAGCAAATGAGCAGTTCTTC. It is translated as CASSPGLAGANEQFF.

The chain carries TRBV7-2 and TRBJ2-2; D not resolved. Germline lookup yields CDR1 SGHTA and CDR2 FQGNSA. This CDR3 region has 13 residues. Trimming removed 1 base at V and 8 bases at J, with 8 bases between. CDR3 residues: CASSLGLWGELFF. CDR3 coding DNA: TGTGCCAGCAGCTTAGGACTCTGGGGGGAGCTGTTTTTT.

The chain is built from TRBV28 and TRBJ2-7, with 7 bases lining up with TRBD1. The CDR3 covers 13 residues. With 10 bases clipped from V and 2 bases from J, the junction kept 8 bases outside the gene matches. Germline V gene sequence: CDR1 MDHEN, CDR2 SYDVKM. The CDR3 protein is CATSDRETYEQYF. The CDR3 DNA sequence: TGTGCCACCTCCGACAGGGAAACCTACGAGCAGTACTTC.

The gene calls are TRBV6-6 and TRBJ1-2; a possible D gene is TRBD1 (6 bases). V gave up 2 bases and J gave up 4 bases, with 8 bases separating them. The CDR3 totals 13 residues. The germline CDR1 and CDR2 sequences are MNHNY and SVGAGI (reference sequence). CDR3 nucleotide sequence: TGTGCCAGCAGTTACCAGGGGCCCTATGGCTACACCTTC. It translates to CASSYQGPYGYTF.

The genes are TRBV5-6 and TRBJ2-2; 13 positions agree with TRBD2. This CDR3 comprises 16 residues. The germline V gene has CDR1 SGHDT and CDR2 YYEEEE. The V and J ends lost 5 bases and 4 bases, in that order; junction bases with no gene match: 5. The DNA for the CDR3 is TGTGCCAGCAGTTACGGACTAGCGGGAGTCACCGGGGAGCTGTTTTTT. Translating it yields CASSYGLAGVTGELFF.

CDR3 in DNA: TGTGCCAGCTCCCATACTCGGGGGGCGACAGATACGCAGTATTTT. Translating it yields CASSHTRGATDTQYF. The chain joins TRBV18 to TRBJ2-3, with D maybe TRBD2 (7 bases). Germline V gene data show CDR1 as KGHSH and CDR2 as LQKENI. The V end lost 6 bases, the J end lost 3 bases, and 16 bases lay between the germline ends. The CDR3 runs to 15 residues.

The chain links TRBV28 to TRBJ2-7; D is ambiguous. Germline CDR1 MDHEN, CDR2 SYDVKM. Trimming took 1 base from V and 4 from J, leaving 11 bases between them. This CDR3 is 14 amino acids long. CDR3 sequence reads: CASSLSVRNYEQYF. CDR3 DNA sequence: TGTGCCAGCAGTTTATCCGTGAGGAATTACGAGCAGTACTTC.

The J gene is TRBJ1-3, the V gene TRBV5-1; maybe TRBD1 (6 bases). V was trimmed by 4 bases and J by 0 bases, leaving 14 bases between them. This CDR3 has 16 residues. The germline V gene encodes CDR1 SGHRS and CDR2 YFSETQ. The DNA for the CDR3 is TGCGCCAGCAGCATGGACAGCCTGAGCTCTGGAAACACCATATATTTT. This sequence encodes CASSMDSLSSGNTIYF.

The chain combines TRBV27 with TRBJ2-7; 9 nucleotides line up with TRBD1. V shed 0 bases, J shed 4 bases, and the junction held 7 bases outside the gene matches. The CDR3 is 16 amino acids. The germline V gene encodes CDR1 MNHEY and CDR2 SMNVEV (reference sequence). CDR3 sequence: CASSLSLQGAVYEQYF. The CDR3 DNA sequence: TGTGCCAGCAGTTTATCCCTACAGGGGGCTGTATACGAGCAGTACTTC.

The genes are TRBV6-5 and TRBJ2-7, with unresolved D. Deletions cut 0 bases from V and 0 bases from J, with 9 bases between. The CDR3 runs to 15 residues. CDR1 is MNHEY, CDR2 SVGAGI, per germline. The DNA of the CDR3 is TGTGCCAGCAGTTACTCGATCCCAGTCTCCTACGAGCAGTACTTC. Translating it yields CASSYSIPVSYEQYF.

This chain links TRBV11-2 with TRBJ2-3; D uncertain. The CDR3 extends over 14 amino acids. Trimming took 2 bases from V and 0 from J, leaving 6 bases between them. Germline lookup yields CDR1 SGHAT and CDR2 FQNNGV. Written as DNA, the CDR3 is TGTGCCAGCAGCTTACCGGACAGCACAGATACGCAGTATTTT. It translates to CASSLPDSTDTQYF.

V is TRBV25-1 and J is TRBJ2-5, with 7 bases that match TRBD1. Unmatched junction bases numbered 4, after V lost 2 bases and J lost 4 bases. Germline V gene sequence: CDR1 MGHDK, CDR2 SYGVNS. The CDR3 length is 14 residues. CDR3 bases: TGTGCCAGCAGTGAAGACAGGGCGGGAGAGACCCAGTACTTC. Protein sequence: CASSEDRAGETQYF. The whole variable domain, filled in from reference TRBV25-1 and TRBJ2-5, reads EADIYQTPRYLVIGTGKKITLECSQTMGHDKMYWYQQDPGMELHLIHYSYGVNSTEKGDLSSESTVSRIRTEHFPLTLESARPSHTSQYLCASSEDRAGETQYFGPGTRLLVL.

The rearrangement joins TRBV9 to TRBJ2-1; 7 bases align to TRBD2. The CDR3 sequence is 17 residues long. The J segment lost 4 bases and the V segment lost 4 bases, leaving 14 bases of the junction unmatched. Germline lookup yields CDR1 SGDLS and CDR2 YYNGEE. CDR3 DNA: TGTGCCAGCAGCATTCACAGGTGGAGGGAGGGTTACAATGAGCAGTTCTTC. Its protein product is CASSIHRWREGYNEQFF.

V gene TRBV7-8 combines with J gene TRBJ2-3; 8 positions agree with TRBD1. The CDR3 runs 15 residues. The junction had 9 bases not matched to a gene; V was cut back by 6 bases and J by 4 bases. Germline CDR1 and CDR2: SGHVS and FQNEAQ. The CDR3 is CASRKDRGSADTQYF. In DNA form, the CDR3 reads TGTGCCAGCAGAAAAGACAGGGGTTCTGCAGATACGCAGTATTTT. Full variable domain (outside the CDR3, taken from reference TRBV7-8 and TRBJ2-3): GAGVSQSPRYKVAKRGQDVALRCDPISGHVSLFWYQQALGQGPEFLTYFQNEAQLDKSGLPSDRFFAERPEGSVSTLKIQRTQQEDSAVYLCASRKDRGSADTQYFGPGTRLTVL.

The chain couples TRBV5-1 to TRBJ2-5; no clear D gene. V was cut by 4 bases and J by 3 bases, with 13 bases left in between. The germline V gene encodes CDR1 SGHRS and CDR2 YFSETQ. CDR3 length: 14 amino acids. CDR3 DNA sequence: TGCGCCAGCAGCCGCCCGCCGGGCGAAGAGACCCAGTACTTC. Translation gives CASSRPPGEETQYF. Filled out from reference TRBV5-1 and TRBJ2-5, the complete variable domain reads KAGVTQTPRYLIKTRGQQVTLSCSPISGHRSVSWYQQTPGQGLQFLFEYFSETQRNKGNFPGRFSGRQFSNSRSEMNVSTLELGDSALYLCASSRPPGEETQYFGPGTRLLVL.

The V and J genes are TRBV6-5 and TRBJ1-1, with D possibly matching TRBD1 (6 bases). The ends were cut back, 5 bases at V and 0 bases at J, with 10 bases in the middle. The CDR3 runs 14 residues. Germline-derived CDR1 and CDR2 are MNHEY and SVGAGI. The CDR3 region is CASSNGQLNTEAFF. Here the CDR3 DNA reads TGTGCCAGCAGTAACGGACAGCTGAACACTGAAGCTTTCTTT.

This sequence joins TRBV28 and TRBJ2-7; 7 bases are shared with TRBD1. This CDR3 spans 14 amino acids. Germline V gene lookup returns CDR1 MDHEN and CDR2 SYDVKM. The J segment lost 4 bases and the V segment lost 7 bases, leaving 10 bases of the junction unmatched. CDR3 loop: CASTSPGTDYEQYF. CDR3 coding DNA: TGTGCCAGCACCTCCCCGGGGACAGATTACGAGCAGTACTTC.

The genes are TRBV7-9 and TRBJ2-3; D might be TRBD1 (6 bases). Trimming took off 5 bases at V and 6 bases at J, with 12 bases between the two ends. Germline lookup yields CDR1 SEHNR and CDR2 FQNEAQ (reference sequence). The CDR3 is 13 residues long. The CDR3 region is CASSPRTADTQYF. CDR3 in DNA: TGTGCCAGCAGCCCCCGGACAGCCGATACGCAGTATTTT.

This clone has a single count. This specimen includes other DNA sequences encoding the same CDR3. The gene calls are TRBV14 and TRBJ2-7; the D is unclear. V was trimmed by 3 bases and J by 2 bases, leaving 8 bases between them. The germline V gene has CDR1 SGHDN and CDR2 FVKESK. The CDR3 totals 13 residues. The CDR3 DNA reads as TGTGCCAGCAGCCAGGGCAGAACCTACGAGCAGTACTTC. Amino acids: CASSQGRTYEQYF.

This clone was detected only once. This sample also contains other DNA sequences that code for the same CDR3. The rearrangement uses TRBV28 and TRBJ2-2, with D uncertain. This CDR3 has 11 residues. From germline, CDR1 is MDHEN and CDR2 SYDVKM. The germline V and J ends were trimmed by 8 bases and 3 bases, with 4 bases remaining between them. CDR3 nucleotides: TGTGCCAGCTCGGACACCGGGGAGCTGTTTTTT. As protein: CASSDTGELFF.